The sequence of this T cell receptor (beta chain) was determined in a study of response to subunit inactivated influenza vaccine. Study-wide points: Every seasonal influenza vaccination brings in few new T cells, the authors suggested.

TCRdb reprocessed the RT-PCR reads with MiXCR, giving one entry per CDR3 protein. The table has about 480,000 distinct CDR3 sequences, over 10% seen once. Trimming shortened V by 1 base and J by 2 bases, and 18 bases separated the two germline ends. This CDR3 has 16 amino acids. Per the germline V gene, CDR1 is DFQATT and CDR2 is SNEGSKA (reference sequence). Concerning this clonotype: The antigen remains undetermined.

The chain links TRBV20-1 to TRBJ2-7; a weak D match, TRBD2 (5 bases). The sequenced sample was PBMCs from blood, obtained about 40 days after vaccination. This receptor was taken from a man in his fifties or sixties who received an inactivated influenza vaccine. DNA for the CDR3: TGCAGTGCTAGAGGAAGGGAGCGGCGGGCCCCCTACGAGCAGTACTTC. Translating it yields CSARGRERRAPYEQYF.